These 30 T cell receptor beta chains came from one sample sequenced in a study of blood T cell repertoires in COVID-19. The assay was immunoSEQ multiplex PCR, and TCRdb's table has in-frame clones only and misses some. The sample has 100,000 to 150,000 clones, approximately 81% seen once; the top ten hold over 4.5%. Sample: peripheral blood. The receptors originated from a man aged 60 to 75 with acute or convalescent COVID-19.

The chain couples TRBV6-4 to TRBJ2-1; unclear D gene. Trimming stripped 10 bases from V and 1 base from J, with 17 bases between. Germline V gene data show CDR1 as MRHNA and CDR2 as SNTAGT. The CDR3 runs to 15 residues. The CDR3 sequence is CATPSRFRSYNEQFF. CDR3 nucleotides: TGTGCCACCCCGTCGAGGTTTAGATCCTACAATGAGCAGTTCTTC.

Only one count was recorded for this clone. The chain carries TRBV12-3 or TRBV12-4 and TRBJ1-4, with D hard to call. Trimming took 3 bases from V and 7 from J, leaving 9 bases between them. This CDR3 is 13 amino acids long. The CDR3 is CASSFQVFEKLFF. The DNA for the CDR3 is TGTGCCAGCAGTTTCCAGGTTTTTGAAAAACTGTTTTTT.

This clone is labeled as medium-sized (0.01 to 0.1%). This chain uses TRBV6-4 with TRBJ1-1; the D gene is possibly TRBD1 (6 bases). The CDR3 runs 13 residues. V shed 6 bases and J shed 1 base, with 9 bases lying between them. Looked up from germline, CDR1 is MRHNA and CDR2 is SNTAGT. This CDR3 reads CASSLDRNTEAFF. The DNA of the CDR3 is TGTGCCAGCAGCCTGGACAGGAACACTGAAGCTTTCTTT.

The gene calls are TRBV30 and TRBJ1-6, with D uncertain. Germline CDR1 and CDR2: GTSNPN and SVGIG (reference sequence). The CDR3 has 16 residues. Trimming left V 0 bases short and J 0 bases short, with 9 bases between. The CDR3 region is CAWSVSGSSYNSPLHF. The DNA for the CDR3 is TGTGCCTGGAGTGTCTCAGGCAGCTCCTATAATTCACCCCTCCACTTT.

This chain connects TRBV5-1 to TRBJ1-2; the D is unclear. Germline assignment: CDR1 SGHRS and CDR2 YFSETQ. With 1 base removed from V and 3 bases from J, the gap between germline ends came to 13 bases. The CDR3 contains 15 residues. CDR3 sequence (DNA): TGCGCCAGCAGCTTGCGACAAGACCTATACTATGGCTACACCTTC. Translating gives CASSLRQDLYYGYTF.

This clone was recorded only once. Other DNA sequences within the sample encode an identical CDR3. The chain carries TRBV5-1 and TRBJ2-3, with 10 nucleotides matching TRBD1. The germline V gene has CDR1 SGHRS and CDR2 YFSETQ. There are 16 residues in the CDR3. V was clipped by 1 base and J by 3 bases; unmatched bases: 5. CDR3 region: CASSLRQGARTDTQYF. The CDR3 bases are TGCGCCAGCAGCTTGCGACAGGGGGCGCGGACAGATACGCAGTATTTT. Variable domain in full (rest from reference TRBV5-1 and TRBJ2-3): KAGVTQTPRYLIKTRGQQVTLSCSPISGHRSVSWYQQTPGQGLQFLFEYFSETQRNKGNFPGRFSGRQFSNSRSEMNVSTLELGDSALYLCASSLRQGARTDTQYFGPGTRLTVL.

The rearrangement uses TRBV10-3 and TRBJ1-2, with D uncertain. CDR1 and CDR2 from the germline V gene are ENHRY and SYGVKD. The CDR3 length is 13 residues. Deletions cut 0 bases from V and 5 bases from J, with 7 bases between. This chain's CDR3 is CAISESGGYGYTF. CDR3 in DNA: TGTGCCATCAGTGAGTCGGGAGGGTATGGCTACACCTTC.

The genes are TRBV27 and TRBJ2-7; TRBD1 might be the D (6 bases). CDR3 size: 16 residues. Deletions cut 4 bases from V and 2 bases from J, with 18 bases between. The germline gives CDR1 MNHEY, CDR2 SMNVEV (reference sequence). The CDR3: CASSSSGRGETYEQYF. The CDR3 coding sequence is TGTGCCAGCAGTTCCTCCGGCAGGGGAGAGACCTACGAGCAGTACTTC.

The chain employs TRBV7-9 and TRBJ2-4, with 9 bases lining up with TRBD1. Germline CDR1 and CDR2: SEHNR and FQNEAQ (reference sequence). Losses at the gene ends were 1 base for V and 4 bases for J; bases not matched to a gene: 2. CDR3 length: 15 residues. The CDR3 protein is CASSLVGTGKNIQYF. The CDR3 DNA sequence: TGTGCCAGCAGCTTAGTCGGGACAGGGAAAAACATTCAGTACTTC. Filled out from reference TRBV7-9 and TRBJ2-4, the complete variable domain reads DTGVSQNPRHKITKRGQNVTFRCDPISEHNRLYWYRQTLGQGPEFLTYFQNEAQLEKSRLLSDRFSAERPKGSFSTLEIQRTEQGDSAMYLCASSLVGTGKNIQYFGAGTRLSVL.

This clone was observed a handful of times. V usage is TRBV19 and J usage is TRBJ2-7; 8 nucleotides agree with TRBD2. J gave up 3 bases and V 4 bases, and 8 bases lay outside the gene matches. Germline lookup yields CDR1 LNHDA and CDR2 SQIVND (reference sequence). This CDR3 has 15 residues. CDR3 nucleotides: TGTGCCAGTAGTACGGGAGGGTGGAATGGCTACGAGCAGTACTTC. Protein: CASSTGGWNGYEQYF.

J is TRBJ2-4 and V is TRBV7-8, with 7 bases that match TRBD2. J gave up 3 bases and V 2 bases, and 10 bases lay outside the gene matches. Looked up from germline, CDR1 is SGHVS and CDR2 is FQNEAQ. The CDR3 totals 17 residues. This chain's CDR3 is CASSLIGEGMGKNIQYF. DNA for the CDR3: TGTGCCAGCAGCTTAATTGGGGAGGGTATGGGCAAAAACATTCAGTACTTC.

The chain carries TRBV3-1 (or the pseudogene TRBV3-2) and TRBJ1-2; no clear D. The CDR3 sequence is 14 residues long. Trimming stripped 4 bases from V and 8 bases from J, with 17 bases between. CDR1 and CDR2 from the germline V gene are LGHDT and YNNKEL (reference sequence). The CDR3 DNA is TGTGCCAGCAGCCCGACTTGGCGCGCCGGGGGCTACACCTTC. Encoded protein: CASSPTWRAGGYTF.

The gene calls are TRBV19 and TRBJ2-1; 10 bases are a match to TRBD1. V lost 6 bases, J lost 5 bases, and 10 bases stayed unmatched. CDR3 length equals 16 residues. Germline loops: CDR1 LNHDA, CDR2 SQIVND (reference sequence). CDR3 nucleotides: TGTGCCAGTAGAAAGGGAGGGACAGGGGAGAACAATGAGCAGTTCTTC. As protein: CASRKGGTGENNEQFF.

This rearrangement joins TRBV24-1 to TRBJ1-4; tentative D call: TRBD1 (5 bases). Trimming left V 3 bases short and J 5 bases short, with 9 bases between. The germline gives CDR1 KGHDR, CDR2 SFDVKD. The CDR3 runs 14 residues. DNA of the CDR3: TGTGCCACCAGTGATGGGTCAGGGAATGAAAAACTGTTTTTT. This sequence encodes CATSDGSGNEKLFF.

This chain joins TRBV6-6 and TRBJ2-7, with D tentatively TRBD2 (5 bases). This CDR3 contains 14 residues. V was cut by 7 bases and J by 1 base, with 14 bases left in between. The germline CDR1 and CDR2 sequences are MNHNY and SVGAGI (reference sequence). The CDR3 here is CASTPSSGSYEQYF. CDR3 sequence (DNA): TGTGCCAGCACCCCATCGAGCGGATCCTACGAGCAGTACTTC.

The J gene is TRBJ2-2, the V gene TRBV19; D is possibly TRBD1 (6 bases). CDR1 and CDR2 from the germline V gene are LNHDA and SQIVND (reference sequence). The CDR3 has 14 amino acids. V lost 5 bases and J 6 bases, leaving 13 bases between the germline ends. The CDR3 region is CASSFTTGPGELFF. CDR3 in DNA: TGTGCCAGTAGTTTCACTACAGGGCCCGGGGAGCTGTTTTTT.

The count of this clone is one. The CDR3 sequence: CASSQDGDRKAFF. CDR3 in DNA: TGTGCCAGCAGCCAAGATGGGGACAGAAAAGCTTTCTTT. The genes are TRBV14 and TRBJ1-1; 7 positions agree with TRBD1. The germline CDR1 and CDR2 sequences are SGHDN and FVKESK. V trimming: 0 bases; J trimming: 9 bases; junction bases outside the gene matches: 4. The length of the CDR3 is 13 residues. Using reference TRBV14 and TRBJ1-1 for the parts outside the CDR3, the full variable domain is EAGVTQFPSHSVIEKGQTVTLRCDPISGHDNLYWYRRVMGKEIKFLLHFVKESKQDESGMPNNRFLAERTGGTYSTLKVQPAELEDSGVYFCASSQDGDRKAFFGQGTRLTVV.

This sequence joins TRBV10-1 and TRBJ2-7; the D is unclear. The CDR3 has 12 residues. Germline CDR1 reads WNHNN; CDR2 reads SYGVQD (reference sequence). Trimming removed 4 bases from V and 2 bases from J, with 6 bases in between. The CDR3 sequence is CASSGAAYEQYF. The CDR3 coding sequence is TGCGCCAGCAGTGGGGCAGCCTACGAGCAGTACTTC.

The gene calls are TRBV7-2 and TRBJ2-1; TRBD2 matches 9 bases. Trimming at V came to 2 bases and at J to 4 bases, leaving 3 bases not matched to a gene. Germline V gene data show CDR1 as SGHTA and CDR2 as FQGNSA. The length of the CDR3 is 15 residues. CDR3 in amino acids: CASSLTSGPYNEQFF. The CDR3 DNA reads TGTGCCAGCAGCTTAACTAGCGGGCCATACAATGAGCAGTTCTTC.

CDR3 nucleotide sequence: TGTGCCATCAGTGCTGCTACGTATGGTCCCCCGGAAGCTTTCTTT. Residues: CAISAATYGPPEAFF. The chain uses TRBV10-3 and TRBJ1-1, with unresolved D. Germline V gene lookup returns CDR1 ENHRY and CDR2 SYGVKD. This CDR3 comprises 15 residues. V lost 4 bases to trimming and J lost 8 bases, with 20 bases between them.

This clone was recorded once. This chain uses TRBV2 with TRBJ1-1; 7 bases are shared with TRBD1. The CDR3 extends over 12 amino acids. The junction had 5 bases not matched to a gene; V was cut back by 6 bases and J by 7 bases. CDR1 and CDR2 (germline): SNHLY, FYNNEI. CDR3 in DNA: TGTGCCAGCAGGGGGGACAGCATTGAAGCTTTCTTT. Its protein is CASRGDSIEAFF.

The chain is built from TRBV3-1 (or the pseudogene TRBV3-2) and TRBJ1-6; weak D call: TRBD1 (5 bases). Trimming pared 1 base from V and 13 bases from J, leaving 14 bases between. Germline assignment: CDR1 LGHDT and CDR2 YNNKEL (reference sequence). This CDR3 has 14 residues. The CDR3 protein is CASSQGAGIAPLHF. In DNA form, the CDR3 reads TGTGCCAGCAGCCAAGGGGCAGGGATTGCCCCCCTCCACTTT.

The chain joins TRBV7-8 to TRBJ1-5; D unresolved. In germline, CDR1 is SGHVS, CDR2 FQNEAQ. V shed 3 bases and J shed 5 bases, with 11 bases lying between them. CDR3 length: 14 residues. This CDR3 is CASSFGERYQPQHF. CDR3 nucleotides: TGTGCCAGCAGCTTTGGAGAGAGATATCAGCCCCAGCATTTT.

This clone was seen more than once but under ten times. The chain carries TRBV18 and TRBJ2-7; 8 bases fit TRBD2. CDR1 KGHSH and CDR2 LQKENI come from the germline V gene. The CDR3 has 13 residues. Unmatched junction bases numbered 4, after V lost 3 bases and J lost 6 bases. The CDR3 reads CASSPEAGAEQYF. CDR3 nucleotide sequence: TGTGCCAGCTCACCTGAAGCGGGAGCCGAGCAGTACTTC.

V is TRBV28 and J is TRBJ1-4, with 8 bases matching TRBD1. The CDR3 runs 15 residues. The germline V gene has CDR1 MDHEN and CDR2 SYDVKM. V shed 5 bases, J shed 10 bases, and the junction held 12 bases outside the gene matches. CDR3 region: CASSTTSGGLGKLFF. CDR3 in DNA: TGTGCCAGCAGTACCACATCAGGGGGCCTTGGAAAACTGTTTTTT.

The genes are TRBV12-3 or TRBV12-4 and TRBJ1-1; maybe TRBD1 (6 bases). The V and J ends lost 6 bases and 12 bases respectively, with 20 bases between them. The CDR3 runs 13 residues. CDR3 amino acids: CASRPQGGEETFF. The CDR3 nucleotides are TGTGCCAGCAGACCACAGGGAGGGGAAGAAACTTTCTTT.

This clone is a singleton in its sample. The chain joins TRBV6-1 to TRBJ2-1, with D tentatively TRBD2 (5 bases). V lost 3 bases and J 0 bases, leaving 9 bases between the germline ends. Germline assignment: CDR1 MNHNS and CDR2 SASEGT. The CDR3 spans 15 residues. In DNA, the CDR3 is TGTGCCAGCAGTGAGGAGCGGAACTCCTACAATGAGCAGTTCTTC. This sequence encodes CASSEERNSYNEQFF.

In its sample, this clone was seen a few times. This sequence joins TRBV27 and TRBJ1-5; 11 bases agree with TRBD1. Germline V CDR1 and CDR2: MNHEY, SMNVEV (reference sequence). This CDR3 has 18 amino acids. J lost 0 bases, V lost 5 bases, and 9 bases had no gene match. The CDR3 sequence is CASSHGTGGGYSNQPQHF. In DNA, the CDR3 is TGTGCCAGCAGTCACGGGACAGGGGGGGGTTATAGCAATCAGCCCCAGCATTTT.

This chain uses TRBV5-1 with TRBJ2-5, with TRBD2 identical over 9 bases. This CDR3 comprises 15 residues. V lost 5 bases and J lost 2; bases outside the gene matches: 7. CDR1 is SGHRS, CDR2 YFSETQ, per germline. In DNA form, the CDR3 reads TGCGCCAGCAGAGAAATAGCGGGAGCACAAGAGACCCAGTACTTC. This codes for CASREIAGAQETQYF.

This clone was detected once. The genes are TRBV19 and TRBJ1-1; D might be TRBD1 (5 bases). This CDR3 has 14 amino acids. CDR1 is LNHDA, CDR2 SQIVND, per germline (reference sequence). The germline V and J ends were trimmed by 2 bases and 5 bases, with 12 bases remaining between them. This chain's CDR3 is CASSIIRGGTEAFF. The CDR3 bases are TGTGCCAGTAGTATAATAAGGGGTGGAACTGAAGCTTTCTTT.